A selection of T cell receptor beta chains follows, all from one sample in a study of cytomegalovirus exposure and HLA in healthy donors. Using immunoSEQ multiplex PCR, the repertoire was profiled, and TCRdb retains in-frame clones only, with some absent. The data contain around 120,000 clones, about 85% of them singletons. The specimen was PBMCs. The receptors come from a boy younger than 18 in good health and CMV-seronegative. CDR3s include the opening cysteine and the closing phenylalanine or tryptophan. The order of the fields is D gene, clone size, J gene, V gene, CDR3 DNA, CDR3 protein. The D gene is left open where the match is weak. Not all rows give a size; the values are once, few, many and, for expanded clones, a class.

>-|-|TRBJ1-2|TRBV30
TGTGCCTGGACCCGGGCTAACTATGGCTACACCTTC
CAWTRANYGYTF
>TRBD1|-|TRBJ1-1|TRBV30
TGTGCCTCCACCCCGGGACAGGGGACCACTGAAGCTTTCTTT
CASTPGQGTTEAFF
>TRBD2|-|TRBJ2-7|TRBV6-6
TGTGCCAGCAGTTACGGGACTAGCGAAGGATACGAGCAGTACTTC
CASSYGTSEGYEQYF
>-|once|TRBJ1-2|TRBV6-5
TGTGCCAGCACAAATGGGGGGGGGATCTATGGCTACACCTTC
CASTNGGGIYGYTF
>-|-|TRBJ1-1|TRBV4-1
TGCGCCAGCAGCCAAGATAGAGATTACACTGAAGCTTTCTTT
CASSQDRDYTEAFF
>TRBD1|-|TRBJ1-4|TRBV7-2
TGTGCCAGCAGCGGACAGGGTGAGAATGAAAAACTGTTTTTT
CASSGQGENEKLFF
>TRBD1|-|TRBJ2-7|TRBV5-1
TGCGCCAGCAGCCCCAGACAGGGACGCTACGAGCAGTACTTC
CASSPRQGRYEQYF
>-|-|TRBJ1-1|TRBV27
TGTGCCAGCAGTTTATTTTCCAGGGTGAACACTGAAGCTTTCTTT
CASSLFSRVNTEAFF
>TRBD1|-|TRBJ1-1|TRBV7-8
TGTGCCAGCAGCAAAACAGGGGGCTATGTGGACACTGAAGCTTTCTTT
CASSKTGGYVDTEAFF
>-|-|TRBJ2-2|TRBV4-2
TGTGCCAGCAGCTACGGGGGGCAGAACACCGGGGAGCTGTTTTTT
CASSYGGQNTGELFF
>-|-|TRBJ1-3|TRBV11-2
TGTGCCAGCAGCCCCCAGAGGAGCTCTGGAAACACCATATATTTT
CASSPQRSSGNTIYF
>TRBD1|-|TRBJ1-2|TRBV4-2
TGTGCCAGCAGCCAAGGGACAGGGGACTATGGCTACACCTTC
CASSQGTGDYGYTF
>TRBD2|-|TRBJ2-7|TRBV5-5
TGTGCCAGCAGCTTGGGGGGACTAGCGGGAGTCTCGGACGAGCAGTACTTC
CASSLGGLAGVSDEQYF
>TRBD1|-|TRBJ2-3|TRBV4-1
TGCGCCAGCAGCCAAGCTCCCAGGGGGCGAACAGATACGCAGTATTTT
CASSQAPRGRTDTQYF
>TRBD1|-|TRBJ2-4|TRBV5-1
TGCGCCAGCAGCCTGTCGGGACAGGGGAAGGTCCCCTCAGTGGACATTCAGTACTTC
CASSLSGQGKVPSVDIQYF
>-|-|TRBJ1-3|TRBV15
TGTGCCACCAGCACACAGGGCTCTGGAAACACCATATATTTT
CATSTQGSGNTIYF
>TRBD1|-|TRBJ1-1|TRBV13
TGTGCCAGCAGCGGCGGACAGGGGGCATACAAAGCTTTCTTT
CASSGGQGAYKAFF
>-|once|TRBJ2-3|TRBV4-2
TGTGCCAGCAGCCAATCGAGGTCTGGGGGCCCCGTGGCAGATACGCAGTATTTT
CASSQSRSGGPVADTQYF
>-|-|TRBJ1-2|TRBV6-1
TGTGCCAGCAGTGATTGGCCGGGTCCTTGGGGCTACACCTTC
CASSDWPGPWGYTF